Below are 3 T cell receptor beta chains sequenced from a single sample in a study of CD8 T cells in Susac syndrome. Random hexamers were used to reverse transcribe the RNA input (about 0.5 to 1 ug). TCRdb redid the calling of the immunoSEQ multiplex PCR reads with MiXCR, one entry per CDR3 protein. Of 140,000 to 150,000 distinct CDR3 sequences listed, 95% are singletons. Specimen: CD4+ T cells from PBMCs. Receptors were obtained from a human donor with multiple sclerosis.

The chain links TRBV30 to TRBJ2-7, with TRBD1 as a possible D gene (6 bases). CDR3 length equals 13 residues. The V and J ends lost 3 bases and 5 bases respectively, with 14 bases between them. Germline V gene lookup returns CDR1 GTSNPN and CDR2 SVGIG (reference sequence). The CDR3 region is CAWRGRGRNEQYF. Here the CDR3 DNA reads TGTGCCTGGAGGGGCAGGGGTCGGAACGAGCAGTACTTC.

The chain is built from TRBV20-1 and TRBJ1-1; TRBD1 is a possible D gene (6 bases). Germline V gene sequence: CDR1 DFQATT, CDR2 SNEGSKA (reference sequence). Trimming removed 3 bases at V and 5 bases at J, with 16 bases between. This CDR3 is 14 amino acids long. The CDR3 protein is CSARVGQGMTEAFF. The CDR3 bases are TGCAGTGCTAGGGTGGGGCAGGGGATGACTGAAGCTTTCTTT.

V usage is TRBV30 and J usage is TRBJ1-6; D perhaps matches TRBD1 (6 bases). CDR1 and CDR2 (germline): GTSNPN, SVGIG (reference sequence). The CDR3 runs 14 residues. V was cut by 6 bases and J by 6 bases, with 15 bases left in between. Here the CDR3 DNA reads TGTGCCTGTAGCGGACAGCCCTCTAATTCACCCCTCCACTTT. Amino acids: CACSGQPSNSPLHF.